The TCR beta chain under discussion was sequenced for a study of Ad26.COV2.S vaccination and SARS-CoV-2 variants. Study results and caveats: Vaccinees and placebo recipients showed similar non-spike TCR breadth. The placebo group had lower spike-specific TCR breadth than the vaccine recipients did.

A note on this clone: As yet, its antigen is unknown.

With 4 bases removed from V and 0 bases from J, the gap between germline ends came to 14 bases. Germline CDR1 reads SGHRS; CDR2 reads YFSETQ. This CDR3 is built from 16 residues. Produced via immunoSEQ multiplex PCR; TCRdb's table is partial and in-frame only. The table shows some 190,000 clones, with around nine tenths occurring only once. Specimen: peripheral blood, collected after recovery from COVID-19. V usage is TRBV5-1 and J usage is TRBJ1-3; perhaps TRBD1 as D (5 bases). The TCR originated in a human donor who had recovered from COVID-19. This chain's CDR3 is CASSQTGVHSGNTIYF. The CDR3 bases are TGCGCCAGCAGCCAAACAGGCGTTCACTCTGGAAACACCATATATTTT.